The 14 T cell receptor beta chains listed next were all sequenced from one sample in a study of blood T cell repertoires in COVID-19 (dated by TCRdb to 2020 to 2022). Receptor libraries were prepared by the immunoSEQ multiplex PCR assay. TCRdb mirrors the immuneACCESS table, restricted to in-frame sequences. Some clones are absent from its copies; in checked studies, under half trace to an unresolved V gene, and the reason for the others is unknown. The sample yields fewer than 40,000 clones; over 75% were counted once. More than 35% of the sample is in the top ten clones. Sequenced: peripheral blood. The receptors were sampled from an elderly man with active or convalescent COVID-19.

CDR3 sequence (DNA): TGTGCCAGCAGCTTATCCCGGGGCTATGGCTACACCTTC. Protein sequence: CASSLSRGYGYTF. The V call is TRBV7-3, the J call TRBJ1-2; D remains unclear. This CDR3 is 13 amino acids long. The V gene lost 2 bases and the J gene lost 4 bases, with 8 bases spanning the gap. Germline CDR1 and CDR2: SGHTA and FQGTGA. Based on the CDR3 plus reference TRBV7-3 and TRBJ1-2, the full variable domain is GAGVSQTPSNKVTEKGKYVELRCDPISGHTALYWYRQSLGQGPEFLIYFQGTGAADDSGLPNDRFFAVRPEGSVSTLKIQRTERGDSAVYLCASSLSRGYGYTFGSGTRLTVV.

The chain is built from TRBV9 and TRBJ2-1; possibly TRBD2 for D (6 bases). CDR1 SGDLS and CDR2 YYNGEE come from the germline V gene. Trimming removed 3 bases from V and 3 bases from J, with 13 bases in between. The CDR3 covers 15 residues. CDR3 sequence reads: CASSEARGIYNEQFF. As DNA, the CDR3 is TGTGCCAGCAGCGAGGCGCGGGGAATCTACAATGAGCAGTTCTTC.

The CDR3 sequence is CASSPSAGTGEETQYF. Here the CDR3 DNA reads TGTGCCAGCAGCCCATCGGCCGGGACAGGGGAAGAGACCCAGTACTTC. J is TRBJ2-5 and V is TRBV27, with 10 bases that match TRBD1. Germline V lookup: CDR1 MNHEY, CDR2 SMNVEV (reference sequence). Losses at the gene ends were 6 bases for V and 3 bases for J; bases not matched to a gene: 10. This CDR3 comprises 16 residues.

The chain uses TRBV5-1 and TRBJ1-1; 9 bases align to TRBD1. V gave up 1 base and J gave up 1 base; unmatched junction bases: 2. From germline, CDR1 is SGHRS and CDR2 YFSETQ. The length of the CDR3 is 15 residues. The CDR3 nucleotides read TGCGCCAGCAGCTTGACAGGGGGCGGGAACACTGAAGCTTTCTTT. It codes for CASSLTGGGNTEAFF.

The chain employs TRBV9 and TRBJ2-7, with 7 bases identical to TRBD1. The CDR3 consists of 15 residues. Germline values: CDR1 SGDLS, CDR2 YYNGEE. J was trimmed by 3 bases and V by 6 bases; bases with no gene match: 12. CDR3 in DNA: TGTGCCAGCACCCCTAGGACAGGATGGAGCTACGAGCAGTACTTC. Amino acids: CASTPRTGWSYEQYF.

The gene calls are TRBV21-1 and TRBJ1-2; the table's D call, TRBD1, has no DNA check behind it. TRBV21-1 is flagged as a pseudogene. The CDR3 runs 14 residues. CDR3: CASSKEAGGYGYTF. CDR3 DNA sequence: TGTGCCAGCAGCAAAGAAGCAGGGGGCTATGGCTACACCTTC.

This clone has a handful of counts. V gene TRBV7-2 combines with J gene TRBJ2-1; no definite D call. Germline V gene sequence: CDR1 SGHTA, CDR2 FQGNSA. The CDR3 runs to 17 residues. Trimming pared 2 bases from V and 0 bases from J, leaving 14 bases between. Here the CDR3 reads CASSLTGFRSSYNEQFF. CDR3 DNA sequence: TGTGCCAGCAGCTTAACCGGGTTTCGGAGCTCCTACAATGAGCAGTTCTTC.

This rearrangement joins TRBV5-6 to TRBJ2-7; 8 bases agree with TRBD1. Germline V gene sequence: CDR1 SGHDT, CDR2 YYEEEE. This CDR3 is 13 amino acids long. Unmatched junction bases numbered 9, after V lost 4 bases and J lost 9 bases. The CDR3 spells CASSRDRTAGQYF. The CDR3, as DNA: TGTGCCAGCAGCCGGGACAGGACCGCCGGGCAGTACTTC.

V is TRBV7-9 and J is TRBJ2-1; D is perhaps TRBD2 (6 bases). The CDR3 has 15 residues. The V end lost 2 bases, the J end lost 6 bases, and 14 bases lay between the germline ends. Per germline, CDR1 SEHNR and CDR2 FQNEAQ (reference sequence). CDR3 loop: CASSLLVGGFNEQFF. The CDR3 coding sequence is TGTGCCAGCAGCTTACTTGTTGGGGGGTTCAATGAGCAGTTCTTC.

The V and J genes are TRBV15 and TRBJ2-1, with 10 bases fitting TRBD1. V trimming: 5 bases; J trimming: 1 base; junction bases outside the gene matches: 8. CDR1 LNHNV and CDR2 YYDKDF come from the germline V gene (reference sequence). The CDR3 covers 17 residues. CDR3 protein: CATSGRPGQGSYNEQFF. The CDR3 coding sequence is TGTGCCACCAGCGGCCGACCGGGACAGGGGTCCTACAATGAGCAGTTCTTC.

The CDR3 sequence: CASSLGLAGGGSDTQYF. Here the CDR3 DNA reads TGTGCCAGCAGCTTGGGACTAGCGGGGGGCGGATCAGATACGCAGTATTTT. The chain carries TRBV11-2 and TRBJ2-3; 15 bases align to TRBD2. Germline CDR1 reads SGHAT; CDR2 reads FQNNGV. The CDR3 totals 17 residues. The V gene end was trimmed by 3 bases and the J gene end by 4 bases; junction bases not matched to a gene: 5.

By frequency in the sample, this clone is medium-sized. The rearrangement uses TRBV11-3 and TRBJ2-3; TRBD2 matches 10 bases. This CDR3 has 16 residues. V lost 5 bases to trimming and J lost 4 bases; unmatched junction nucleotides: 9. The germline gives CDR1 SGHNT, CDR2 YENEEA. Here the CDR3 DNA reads TGTGCCAGCAGCGTTGGAGGGACTAGCGTGGCAGATACGCAGTATTTT. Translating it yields CASSVGGTSVADTQYF.

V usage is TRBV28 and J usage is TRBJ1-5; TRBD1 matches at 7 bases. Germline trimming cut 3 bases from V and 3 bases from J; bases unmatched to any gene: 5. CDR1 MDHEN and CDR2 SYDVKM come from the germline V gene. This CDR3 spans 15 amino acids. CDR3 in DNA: TGTGCCAGCAGTTTTTTAGACAGGGACAATCAGCCCCAGCATTTT. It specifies CASSFLDRDNQPQHF.

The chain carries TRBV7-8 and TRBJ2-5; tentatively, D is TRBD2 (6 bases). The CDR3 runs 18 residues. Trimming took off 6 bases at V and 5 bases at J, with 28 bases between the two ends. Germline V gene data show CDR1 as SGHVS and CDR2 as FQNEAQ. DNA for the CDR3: TGTGCCAGCAGAATAGAGTTAAGGCGTCTCGGAGGGTCGGAGACCCAGTACTTC. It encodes CASRIELRRLGGSETQYF. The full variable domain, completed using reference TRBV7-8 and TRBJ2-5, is GAGVSQSPRYKVAKRGQDVALRCDPISGHVSLFWYQQALGQGPEFLTYFQNEAQLDKSGLPSDRFFAERPEGSVSTLKIQRTQQEDSAVYLCASRIELRRLGGSETQYFGPGTRLLVL.